This T cell receptor (beta chain) was recorded in a study of blood T cell repertoires in COVID-19. About the research overall: The origin of the acute and convalescent COVID-19 samples was the United States, Italy and Spain.

Regarding this clone: Other DNA sequences from this sample encode an identical CDR3 as well.

The V end was cut by 3 bases, the J end by 1 base, with 7 bases between. Germline V gene data show CDR1 as LGHDT and CDR2 as YNNKEL (reference sequence). This CDR3 comprises 14 residues. TCRdb's copy holds only in-frame clones and misses some; the assay was immunoSEQ multiplex PCR. Of 150,000 to 170,000 clones listed, roughly 89% are singletons. Sequencing was done on a sample of peripheral blood. The gene calls are TRBV3-1 (or the pseudogene TRBV3-2) and TRBJ1-3; D is uncertain. The receptor's source is a man aged 45-65 years with acute or convalescent COVID-19. The CDR3 bases are TGTGCCAGCAGCCAGAGGGATTCTGGAAACACCATATATTTT. Its protein is CASSQRDSGNTIYF.